Following are 7 T cell receptor beta chains from one sample sequenced in a study of lymphopenia after photon versus proton radiotherapy. Some clones are missing from TCRdb's copy, which holds only in-frame ones; the method was immunoSEQ multiplex PCR. The sample lists roughly 45,000 clones, approximately 83% occurring once. The material was peripheral blood, obtained from a patient treated with photon-based radiotherapy. The source is a man aged 35-49 years with gastric cancer.

The chain has TRBV11-1 and TRBJ2-3; the D is unclear. Germline loops: CDR1 SGHAT, CDR2 FQDESV (reference sequence). The ends were cut back, 1 base at V and 4 bases at J, with 9 bases in the middle. This CDR3 spans 14 amino acids. CDR3 sequence reads: CASSLGFLSDTQYF. In DNA, the CDR3 is TGTGCCAGCAGCTTAGGCTTCCTATCAGATACGCAGTATTTT.

The chain has TRBV5-1 and TRBJ1-2; D is uncertain. In germline, CDR1 is SGHRS, CDR2 YFSETQ. This CDR3 is 12 amino acids long. Trimming cost V 5 bases and J 0 bases, with 5 bases left between them. In DNA form, the CDR3 reads TGCGCCAGCAGGGAGTCTAACTATGGCTACACCTTC. This sequence encodes CASRESNYGYTF.

The chain combines TRBV6-5 with TRBJ2-3, with TRBD2 identical over 7 bases. From germline, CDR1 is MNHEY and CDR2 SVGAGI. This CDR3 has 15 amino acids. The J segment lost 4 bases and the V segment lost 6 bases, leaving 10 bases of the junction unmatched. The CDR3 nucleotides read TGTGCCAGCAGCCTCCCGGTCCGGGGGGCAGATACGCAGTATTTT. Protein sequence: CASSLPVRGADTQYF.

The chain joins TRBV14 to TRBJ1-1; 7 bases are a match to TRBD1. Germline V CDR1 and CDR2: SGHDN, FVKESK. After removal of 4 bases from V and 0 bases from J, the junction contained 11 bases not matched to a gene. There are 17 residues in the CDR3. In nucleotides, the CDR3 is TGTGCCAGCAGCCGACAGGGAGAGTTGGAAATGAACACTGAAGCTTTCTTT. It specifies CASSRQGELEMNTEAFF.

This clone was detected once. The gene calls are TRBV29-1 and TRBJ2-7; possibly TRBD1 or TRBD2 for D (5 bases each). V dropped 4 bases and J dropped 0 bases, with 13 bases sitting between them. Germline CDR1 is SQVTM and CDR2 is ANQGSEA. The CDR3 is 14 amino acids. CDR3 in DNA: TGCAGCGTTGTGGGGGTGAGTCCCTCCTACGAGCAGTACTTC. Residues: CSVVGVSPSYEQYF.

The V gene is TRBV7-3, the J gene TRBJ1-1; 10 nucleotides align to TRBD1. The germline V gene encodes CDR1 SGHTA and CDR2 FQGTGA. With 5 bases clipped from V and 11 bases from J, the junction kept 5 bases outside the gene matches. This CDR3 is built from 12 residues. The CDR3 is CASSLGTGAAFF. The DNA of the CDR3 is TGTGCCAGCAGCCTCGGGACAGGGGCCGCTTTCTTT. Complete variable domain (other parts from reference TRBV7-3 and TRBJ1-1): GAGVSQTPSNKVTEKGKYVELRCDPISGHTALYWYRQSLGQGPEFLIYFQGTGAADDSGLPNDRFFAVRPEGSVSTLKIQRTERGDSAVYLCASSLGTGAAFFGQGTRLTVV.

V usage is TRBV19 and J usage is TRBJ2-7; D possibly corresponds to TRBD1 (6 bases). This CDR3 spans 15 amino acids. Germline V gives CDR1 LNHDA, CDR2 SQIVND (reference sequence). The V end was cut by 1 base, the J end by 0 bases, with 10 bases between. CDR3 amino acids: CASSIGTADSYEQYF. Written as DNA, the CDR3 is TGTGCCAGTAGTATAGGGACAGCGGACTCCTACGAGCAGTACTTC.